A selection of T cell receptor beta chains follows, all from one sample in a study of human T cells and chemical hapten exposure. TCRdb re-called the RACE reads with MiXCR, one entry per CDR3 protein. The sample lists around 80,000 distinct CDR3 sequences, about 8.7% occurring once. Sequencing input: whole blood. These receptors were obtained from a male donor in good health. Some clones in this sample may be carry-over from other donors' samples. Each CDR3 is given with its conserved first and last residue. D genes are given only for firm matches. For some rows the clone size is stated as once, few or many, or as a class when expanded; others skip it.

cdr3_nt | cdr3_aa | d_call | v_call | clone_size | j_call
TGTGCCAGCAGCTTAGTTCCGGGGGACTACGAGCAGTACTTC | CASSLVPGDYEQYF | - | TRBV11-2 | few | TRBJ2-7
TGTGCCGGCAGCAGGAAGGACGGGGAGCTGTTTTTT | CAGSRKDGELFF | - | TRBV7-7 | - | TRBJ2-2
TGTGCCAGCAGTTCCTCCTCCGGGCTAGCGGGAGCGAACACCGGGGAGCTGTTTTTT | CASSSSSGLAGANTGELFF | TRBD2 | TRBV12-3/TRBV12-4 | few | TRBJ2-2
TGTGCCAGCAGCTTATCAGCGGGGGGGGCTTCAGATACGCAGTATTTT | CASSLSAGGASDTQYF | TRBD2 | TRBV7-9 | few | TRBJ2-3
TGTGCCAGCAGCTTGTCCGGTCAGGGCTACGAGCAGTACTTC | CASSLSGQGYEQYF | - | TRBV7-9 | few | TRBJ2-7
TGTGCCAGCCGAGGGAACGAGCAGTACTTC | CASRGNEQYF | - | TRBV6-5 | many | TRBJ2-7
TGTGCCAGCAGCCCCCATGAAGCTGCCGGGGAGCTGTTTTTT | CASSPHEAAGELFF | - | TRBV7-7 | few | TRBJ2-2
TGTGCCAGCAGCTTAGGCCGGACAGACCTGAACACTGAAGCTTTCTTT | CASSLGRTDLNTEAFF | - | TRBV13 | - | TRBJ1-1
TGTGCCAGCAGTGTTCCGGGACAGGGAACTTCACCCCTCCACTTT | CASSVPGQGTSPLHF | TRBD1 | TRBV2 | few | TRBJ1-6
TGTGCCAGCAGCTTACGACGAAACACTGAAGCTTTCTTT | CASSLRRNTEAFF | - | TRBV11-3 | few | TRBJ1-1
TGTGCCAGCAGGACAGGGCGCCCCACTGAAGCTTTCTTT | CASRTGRPTEAFF | TRBD1 | TRBV6-5 | few | TRBJ1-1
TGTGCCAGCAGTACCCTTCCTCAGGGGGTCGGCACAGATACGCAGTATTTT | CASSTLPQGVGTDTQYF | TRBD1 | TRBV6-2/TRBV6-3 | - | TRBJ2-3
TGTGCCAGCAGTTCGGCGACAGGGGAGGAAGATACGCAGTATTTT | CASSSATGEEDTQYF | TRBD1 | TRBV2 | - | TRBJ2-3
TGTGCCAGCAGCCATATAGACAGCGAGTATAATTCACCCCTCCACTTT | CASSHIDSEYNSPLHF | - | TRBV7-2 | many | TRBJ1-6
TGTGCCAGCAGCGAGCGGGACAGGGCGTTGTACAATGAGCAGTTCTTC | CASSERDRALYNEQFF | TRBD1 | TRBV5-5 | many | TRBJ2-1
TGCAGCGTTGCAGCGGGAGGGGCAGAGACCCAGTACTTC | CSVAAGGAETQYF | TRBD2 | TRBV29-1 | few | TRBJ2-5
TGTGCCAGCAGCCAAGGCAATCAGGGAGGAGGCGAACTGTTTTTT | CASSQGNQGGGELFF | - | TRBV3-1 | many | TRBJ1-4
TGTGCTAGTGGTTCGGAGTCCTACGAGCAGTACTTC | CASGSESYEQYF | - | TRBV12-5 | many | TRBJ2-7
TGTGCCAGCAGTTACTCGAGGGGCTTAGCCACTGAAGCTTTCTTT | CASSYSRGLATEAFF | - | TRBV6-5 | once | TRBJ1-1
TGTGCCAGCATCAGATGGGCGGGAGTGTACAATGAGCAGTTCTTC | CASIRWAGVYNEQFF | TRBD2 | TRBV12-3/TRBV12-4 | - | TRBJ2-1
TGCAGCGTTGAAGATCTGGGGACAGGGGGAACACGCTACGAGCAGTACTTC | CSVEDLGTGGTRYEQYF | TRBD1 | TRBV29-1 | few | TRBJ2-7
TGTGCCAGCAGCCCCCGGGACAGTAATGAAAAACTGTTTTTT | CASSPRDSNEKLFF | TRBD1 | TRBV6-6 | - | TRBJ1-4
TGTGCCAGCAGTCCCTTAGCGGGACCTACGATTTTC | CASSPLAGPTIF | TRBD2 | TRBV12-3/TRBV12-4 | - | TRBJ2-7
TGCAGCGTTGTCTCCGGGGGCGGAAACACCATATATTTT | CSVVSGGGNTIYF | - | TRBV29-1 | few | TRBJ1-3
TGCGCCAGCAGCGTTAAGACTAGCGGGTCCCTCGATGAGCAGTTCTTC | CASSVKTSGSLDEQFF | TRBD2 | TRBV10-2 | - | TRBJ2-1
TGTGCCAGCAGCCCAGACAGCCTTTCCTACAATGAGCAGTTCTTC | CASSPDSLSYNEQFF | - | TRBV7-2 | - | TRBJ2-1
TGTGCCAGCAGTGAAGGCCCACAGGTACCCCTCCACTTT | CASSEGPQVPLHF | - | TRBV6-1 | - | TRBJ1-6
TGTGCCAGCAGCCCGGGGACAGGGCAGTCTGAAGCTTTCTTT | CASSPGTGQSEAFF | TRBD1 | TRBV9 | many | TRBJ1-1
TGTGCCAGCAGCTTAGCAAGGACAGGCCGGATTAACTATGGCTACACCTTC | CASSLARTGRINYGYTF | TRBD1 | TRBV7-8 | few | TRBJ1-2
TGCGCCAGCAGCTTGATCCTAGCGGGGTCCAGCTCCTACAATGAGCAGTTCTTC | CASSLILAGSSSYNEQFF | TRBD2 | TRBV5-1 | few | TRBJ2-1
- | CSVFRFGADEQFF | - | TRBV29-1 | many | TRBJ2-1
TGTGCCAGCAGTTATGTGGTAGGGACCGATACGCAGTATTTT | CASSYVVGTDTQYF | - | TRBV6-5 | - | TRBJ2-3
TGTGCCAGCAGCTTAGAACAGTCCTACGAGCAGTACTTC | CASSLEQSYEQYF | - | TRBV7-6 | few | TRBJ2-7
TGTGCCAGCAGCCAGGGACTAGCGGGCCTCCAAGAGACCCAGTACTTC | CASSQGLAGLQETQYF | TRBD2 | TRBV5-5 | few | TRBJ2-5
TGCAGTGCTAGAATAACCTCCTACGAGCAGTACTTC | CSARITSYEQYF | - | TRBV20-1 | many | TRBJ2-7
TGTGCCAGCAGCAGCGAGATGGTAGCTTTCTTT | CASSSEMVAFF | - | TRBV7-2 | many | TRBJ1-1
TGTGCCAGCAGCTTGACACTAGCGGGAGGGAAGGAGCAGTACTTC | CASSLTLAGGKEQYF | TRBD2 | TRBV7-9 | few | TRBJ2-7
TGTGCCAGCAGCTTGTCGGACAGGGGCTACAATGAGCAGTTCTTC | CASSLSDRGYNEQFF | TRBD1 | TRBV7-9 | few | TRBJ2-1
TGTGCCAGCAACAAACGGGACAGCCCCTACGAGCAGTACTTC | CASNKRDSPYEQYF | TRBD1 | TRBV7-9 | - | TRBJ2-7
TGTGCCAGCAGTGAATCAGGGGGCTACAATCAGCCCCAGCATTTT | CASSESGGYNQPQHF | TRBD1 | TRBV2 | few | TRBJ1-5
TGTGCCAGCAGCCCGCAGGGAGGCGATGAGCAGTTCTTC | CASSPQGGDEQFF | - | TRBV11-2 | many | TRBJ2-1
TGTGCCAGCAGTTGGGACAGGGGAAGGAGAGCCTATGGCTACACCTTC | CASSWDRGRRAYGYTF | TRBD1 | TRBV6-6 | few | TRBJ1-2
TGCAGTGCTAGAGGGGCCGGTACCGAGCCCCAGCATTTT | CSARGAGTEPQHF | - | TRBV20-1 | few | TRBJ1-5
TGTGCCAGCAGAAAGACGTGGCAGGGCACAGATACGCAGTATTTT | CASRKTWQGTDTQYF | - | TRBV6-5 | few | TRBJ2-3
TGTGCCAGCAGGGGCCGGACAGGGGAAAATCAGCCCCAGCATTTT | CASRGRTGENQPQHF | TRBD1 | TRBV6-2/TRBV6-3 | - | TRBJ1-5
TGTGCCAGCAGCCCCCGGGACAGGGGCTCTAACGAAGCTTTCTTT | CASSPRDRGSNEAFF | TRBD1 | TRBV7-9 | few | TRBJ1-1
TGTGCCAGCAGTTTAATGCAGGGGATCTATGGCTACACCTTC | CASSLMQGIYGYTF | - | TRBV12-3/TRBV12-4 | - | TRBJ1-2
TGTGCCAGCAGCTTAGGGGCAGGGGGCCAGACATGGACCCAGTACTTC | CASSLGAGGQTWTQYF | TRBD1 | TRBV11-2 | few | TRBJ2-5
TGTGCCAGCAGCTCTGGAAGACTAGCAGAGTACAATGAGCAGTTCTTC | CASSSGRLAEYNEQFF | TRBD2 | TRBV7-2 | few | TRBJ2-1
TGCAGCGTTGGCCCCGTAGCGGGAGAGGCCGGGACCCAGTACTTC | CSVGPVAGEAGTQYF | TRBD2 | TRBV29-1 | few | TRBJ2-5
TGTGCCAGCAGTGAAATCGGCGGGGCGACTGAAGCTTTCTTT | CASSEIGGATEAFF | - | TRBV2 | - | TRBJ1-1
TGTGCCAGCAGAAGGACCGACGCACCCCTCCACTTT | CASRRTDAPLHF | - | TRBV2 | - | TRBJ1-6
TGTGCCAGCAGTTTAGCGGCGGGACAGCGCAATGAAAAACTGTTTTTT | CASSLAAGQRNEKLFF | TRBD1 | TRBV12-3/TRBV12-4 | - | TRBJ1-4
TGTGCCAGCAGTTTAGGGGCAGATACGCAGTATTTT | CASSLGADTQYF | - | TRBV12-3/TRBV12-4 | few | TRBJ2-3
TGTGCCAGCAGTTTCGCCCTCGAAGCTTTCTTT | CASSFALEAFF | - | TRBV12-3/TRBV12-4 | - | TRBJ1-1